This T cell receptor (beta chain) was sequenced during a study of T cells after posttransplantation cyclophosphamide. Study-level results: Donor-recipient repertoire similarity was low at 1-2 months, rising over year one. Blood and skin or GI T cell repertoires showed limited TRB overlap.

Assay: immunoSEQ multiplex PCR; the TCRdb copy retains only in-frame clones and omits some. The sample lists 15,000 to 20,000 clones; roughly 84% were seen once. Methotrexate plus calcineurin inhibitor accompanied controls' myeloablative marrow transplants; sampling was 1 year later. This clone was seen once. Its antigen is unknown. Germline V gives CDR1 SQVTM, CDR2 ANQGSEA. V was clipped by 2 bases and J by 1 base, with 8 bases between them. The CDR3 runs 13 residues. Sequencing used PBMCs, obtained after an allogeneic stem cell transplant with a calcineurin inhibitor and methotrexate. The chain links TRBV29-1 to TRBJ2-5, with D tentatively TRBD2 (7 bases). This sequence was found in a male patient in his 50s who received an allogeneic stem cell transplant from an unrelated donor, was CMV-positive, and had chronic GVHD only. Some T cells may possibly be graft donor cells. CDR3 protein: CSVERGAQETQYF. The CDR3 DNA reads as TGCAGCGTTGAACGGGGGGCCCAAGAGACCCAGTACTTC.